The clone carrying this T cell receptor (beta chain) has a single count. Other DNA sequences in this specimen translate into the identical CDR3. The CDR3 loop spans 14 amino acids. V lost 0 bases and J lost 5; bases outside the gene matches: 1. The germline gives CDR1 MNHEY, CDR2 SVGAGI. Sequencing was performed with immunoSEQ multiplex PCR; in TCRdb, only in-frame clones are kept and a portion is missing. Among some 130,000 clones listed, roughly 95% were seen once. The data originate from a study of control samples from healthy donors and cancer patients. This receptor was obtained from a man in his thirties or forties in good health. The chain joins TRBV6-5 to TRBJ1-2, with 9 nucleotides matching TRBD1. Sequencing was carried out using blood. The CDR3: CASSYSGQGYGYTF. The CDR3 nucleotides read TGTGCCAGCAGTTACTCGGGACAGGGTTATGGCTACACCTTC.